A selection of T cell receptor beta chains follows, all from one sample in a study of cytomegalovirus exposure and HLA in healthy donors. The protocol was immunoSEQ multiplex PCR, while the TCRdb copy is restricted to in-frame clones and leaves out a portion. The sample yields under 200,000 clones, around three quarters seen once. The specimen sequenced was PBMCs. These receptors all stem from a middle-aged man in good health and CMV-seronegative. Each CDR3 is given with its conserved first and last residue. A D gene is named only where the DNA matches it firmly. Clone size is not always given. Where it is, it says once, few, many or a class for expanded clones.

>TRBV5-1|TRBJ2-3|NA|NA
TGCGCCAGCAGAGACCGGGAGTGGGCAGATACGCAGTATTTT
CASRDREWADTQYF
>TRBV11-3|TRBJ1-1|few|NA
TGTGCCAGCAGCTTAACTGTGAACACTGAAGCTTTCTTT
CASSLTVNTEAFF
>TRBV21-1|TRBJ1-5|once|NA
TGTGCCAGCAGCAAGATACAGGGAGGGCACTGGGGTAGCAATCAGCCCCAGCATTTT
CASSKIQGGHWGSNQPQHF
>TRBV4-1|TRBJ1-5|NA|NA
TGCGCCAGCAGCTTACAGGTTACCAATCAGCCCCAGCATTTT
CASSLQVTNQPQHF
>TRBV27|TRBJ2-6|NA|NA
TGTGCCAGCAGTTTAGCAGGTTTTACTGGGGCCAACGGCCTGACTTTC
CASSLAGFTGANGLTF
>TRBV10-2|TRBJ1-5|few|TRBD1
TGCGCCAGCAGCGAACAGGGGCGGCAGCCCCAGCATTTT
CASSEQGRQPQHF
>TRBV4-1|TRBJ2-7|NA|NA
TGCGCCAGCAGCCAAGATCCAGGGGAGCAGTACTTC
CASSQDPGEQYF
>TRBV28|TRBJ2-7|NA|NA
TGTGCCAGCAGTCTGACTCGCTACGAGCAGTACTTC
CASSLTRYEQYF
>TRBV4-2|TRBJ2-7|NA|NA
TGTGCCAGCAGCCATGCGGGAACCTCCTACGAGCAGTACTTC
CASSHAGTSYEQYF
>TRBV5-6|TRBJ2-3|NA|NA
TGTGCCAGCAGCTTGCCGGGACTCGGCACAGATACGCAGTATTTT
CASSLPGLGTDTQYF
>TRBV5-6|TRBJ2-7|NA|NA
TGTGCCAGCAGCTTGAGGCGCCGACAGTACGAGCAGTACTTC
CASSLRRRQYEQYF
>TRBV27|TRBJ1-4|NA|TRBD1
TGTGCCAGCAGTTTTAGGGGGCGAAGACTGTTTTTT
CASSFRGRRLFF
>TRBV27|TRBJ2-3|NA|NA
TGTGCCAGCAGTTTTGGGGCAGGAGCCCCGCAGTATTTT
CASSFGAGAPQYF
>TRBV5-4|TRBJ1-1|NA|NA
TGTGCCAGCAGCTCTTTGTACAGGGACATGAACACTGAAGCTTTCTTT
CASSSLYRDMNTEAFF
>TRBV5-4|TRBJ2-1|once|NA
TGTGCCAGCAGCCGGGACTCCGGCTCCTACAATGAGCAGTTCTTC
CASSRDSGSYNEQFF
>TRBV2|TRBJ2-7|once|NA
TGTGCCAGCAGTGTAAGGAGGGAAAACGAGCAGTACTTC
CASSVRRENEQYF
>TRBV7-9|TRBJ1-1|NA|NA
TGTGCCAGCAGCCCAGGGACTTTGGATTGGGCTTTCTTT
CASSPGTLDWAFF
>TRBV19|TRBJ1-6|NA|TRBD1
TGTGCCAGTAGTGCCTTACAGGGGGACAATTCACCCCTCCACTTT
CASSALQGDNSPLHF
>TRBV10-2|TRBJ2-1|few|TRBD2
TGCGCCAGCAGCCCAGCGGGGGGGAATTACAATGAGCAGTTCTTC
CASSPAGGNYNEQFF
>TRBV5-1|TRBJ2-1|NA|TRBD2
TGCGCCAGCAGCTTGGTTGGGAGGGGAGTGGGAAACAATGAGCAGTTCTTC
CASSLVGRGVGNNEQFF
>TRBV5-1|TRBJ1-1|few|TRBD1
TGCGCCAGCAGCTTGGTGTCAGGGGGGAACACTGAAGCTTTCTTT
CASSLVSGGNTEAFF
>TRBV2|TRBJ2-4|few|TRBD2
TGTGCCAGCAGTGAGAGGGAGGGCCCTCGTGAGTACTTC
CASSEREGPREYF
>TRBV7-2|TRBJ2-2|NA|NA
TGTGCCAGCAGCTTAAGAGGGATGGGAGCGGCGAACACCGGGGAGCTGTTTTTT
CASSLRGMGAANTGELFF
>TRBV6-6|TRBJ2-5|NA|NA
TGTGCCAGCAGTTACCGGAGGGACCGCGTAGAGCAGTACTTC
CASSYRRDRVEQYF
>TRBV19|TRBJ2-2|NA|NA
TGTGCCAGTAGTTCCAGGGAAGTCACCGGGGAGCTGTTTTTT
CASSSREVTGELFF
>TRBV19|TRBJ2-3|NA|NA
TGTGCCACCCCTGGCAGGGGCACAGATACGCAGTATTTT
CATPGRGTDTQYF
>TRBV13|TRBJ2-7|once|TRBD2
TGTGCCAGCAGTGACAGCGGGAGCTCCTACGAGCAGTACTTC
CASSDSGSSYEQYF
>TRBV5-4|TRBJ2-2|once|NA
TGTGCCAGCAGCTTGGATAGCAGAGACGGGGAGCTGTTTTTT
CASSLDSRDGELFF
>TRBV28|TRBJ2-1|NA|TRBD2
TGTGCCAGCAGTCCTACCGCTAGCGGGAGGTGGGATGAGCAGTTCTTC
CASSPTASGRWDEQFF